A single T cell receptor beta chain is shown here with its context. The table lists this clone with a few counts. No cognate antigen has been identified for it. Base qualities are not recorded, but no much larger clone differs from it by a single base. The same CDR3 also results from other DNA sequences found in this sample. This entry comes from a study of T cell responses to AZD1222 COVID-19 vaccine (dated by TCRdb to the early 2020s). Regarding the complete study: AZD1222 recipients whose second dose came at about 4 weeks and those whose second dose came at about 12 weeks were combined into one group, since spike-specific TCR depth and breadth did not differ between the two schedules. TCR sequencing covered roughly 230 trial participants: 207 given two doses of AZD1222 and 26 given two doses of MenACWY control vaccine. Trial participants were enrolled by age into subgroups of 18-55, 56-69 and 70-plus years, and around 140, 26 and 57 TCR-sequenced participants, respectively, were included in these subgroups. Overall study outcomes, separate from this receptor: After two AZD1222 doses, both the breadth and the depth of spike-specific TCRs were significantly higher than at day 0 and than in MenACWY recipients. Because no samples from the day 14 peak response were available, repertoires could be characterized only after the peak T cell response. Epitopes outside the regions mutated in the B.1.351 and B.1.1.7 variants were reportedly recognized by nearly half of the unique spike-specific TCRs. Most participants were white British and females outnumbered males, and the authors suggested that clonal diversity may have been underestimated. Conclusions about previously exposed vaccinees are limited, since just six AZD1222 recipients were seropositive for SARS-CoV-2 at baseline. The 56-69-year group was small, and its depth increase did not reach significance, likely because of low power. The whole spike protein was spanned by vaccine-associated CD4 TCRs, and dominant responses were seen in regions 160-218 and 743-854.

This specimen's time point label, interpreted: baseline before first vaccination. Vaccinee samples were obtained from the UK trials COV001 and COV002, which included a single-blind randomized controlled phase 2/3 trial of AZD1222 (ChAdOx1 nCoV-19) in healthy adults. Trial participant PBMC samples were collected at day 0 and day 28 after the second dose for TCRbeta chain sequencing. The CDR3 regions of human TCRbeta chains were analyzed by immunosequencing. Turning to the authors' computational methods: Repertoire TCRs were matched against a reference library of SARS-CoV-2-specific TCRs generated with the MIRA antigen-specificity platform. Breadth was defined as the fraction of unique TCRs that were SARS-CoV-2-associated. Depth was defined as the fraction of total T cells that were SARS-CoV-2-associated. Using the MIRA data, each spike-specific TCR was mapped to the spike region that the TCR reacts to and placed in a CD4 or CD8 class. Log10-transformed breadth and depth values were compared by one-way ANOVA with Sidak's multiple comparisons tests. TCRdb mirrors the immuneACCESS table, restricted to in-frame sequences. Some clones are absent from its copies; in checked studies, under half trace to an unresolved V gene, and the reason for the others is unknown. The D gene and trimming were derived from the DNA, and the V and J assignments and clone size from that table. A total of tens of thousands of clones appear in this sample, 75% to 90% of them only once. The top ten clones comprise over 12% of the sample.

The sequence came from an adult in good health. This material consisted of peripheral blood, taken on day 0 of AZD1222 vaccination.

The CDR3 here reads CASSFTPGTQYF. The sequenced DNA: TGTGCCAGCAGCTTTACCCCTGGGACCCAGTACTTC. The chain joins TRBV7-2 to TRBJ2-5; too little of a D gene remains to name it. For CDR1 and CDR2, the germline V gene lists SGHTA and FQGNSA. V is reduced by 3 bases and J by 7 bases, leaving a spacing of 9 bases between them. The CDR3 starts with the cysteine, ends with the phenylalanine, and has 12 residues. The retained sequence is limited to the CDR3, 36 bases, with the frame set at the first base.